Reported below is one T cell receptor (beta chain). The target of this receptor is not known. No base-level quality is on record; no much larger clone is a single base apart. The CDR3, cysteine through phenylalanine, is 13 amino acids long. Only the CDR3 region is kept as DNA, spanning 39 bases read in frame from base 1. In the germline V gene (reference sequence), CDR1 corresponds to SGHAT and CDR2 to FQDESV. At the junction V is shortened by 5 bases and J by 4 bases; bases outside the gene matches: 4. TCRbeta CDR3 regions were amplified from genomic DNA by means of the immunoSEQ Assay, a bias-controlled multiplex PCR. On the study's bioinformatics: Within the assay, amplification of reference gene primers was used to estimate how many nucleated cells each sample contained. Sequence reads were collapsed and filtered to measure the absolute abundance of every unique TCRbeta CDR3 rearrangement. For each sample, productive Simpson clonality was calculated as the square root of Simpson's diversity index across productive rearrangements. In TCRdb, the immuneACCESS table is reduced to in-frame sequences with V and J assigned. These tables do not hold every clone; where another copy was compared, an unresolved V gene accounts for under half, and the others remain unexplained. V and J calls and clone size are as listed in that table; D and trimming were resolved from the DNA. The sample has about 380,000 clones on record, 88% of them singletons. The ten largest clonotypes hold about 1.2% of the sample.

The source of the sample is a study of blood T cell repertoires in COVID-19 (dated by TCRdb to the early 2020s). Context from the whole study: Samples covering the acute and convalescent phases of COVID-19 were provided by collaborators in the United States, Italy and Spain. The prospective study material was composed of cDNA or gDNA derived from T cells, B-cell-depleted T cells, or PBMCs. Subjects who had been exposed to COVID-19, were actively infected with it, or had recovered from it provided the deeply sampled blood TCRbeta repertoires that made up the dataset. The repertoires were made available in a free public database intended to serve as a resource for research on the immune response to SARS-CoV-2. Samples were obtained from the ongoing ImmuneRACE study (first 160 participants) and from over a thousand subjects provided by 6 global collaborators. The sample metadata nearly always contained a de-identified subject ID, COVID-19 status, age in years and sex. Where HLA class I and class II types were available, the types were taken from metadata supplied by the sample provider, not from assay-based typing.

Broad study findings and their caveats: How much clinical and demographic metadata was included differed by source and by participant, and the metadata was provided uncurated.

Enrolling through a virtual design, the prospective study's participants ranged in age from roughly 18 to 90 years and lived across 24 United States geographic areas. Cohort assignment in the prospective study relied on participant-reported clinical history from a screening survey and a study questionnaire. Recovered participants in ImmuneRACE Cohort 3 were defined as having two consecutive negative NP/OP PCR tests, clearance from a healthcare professional, or resolution of symptoms. Each participant in the prospective study had whole blood, serum and a nasopharyngeal or oropharyngeal swab collected by mobile phlebotomists. Over a roughly 2-month period, participants in the prospective study had the option of providing additional blood draws and questionnaires. Before DNA extraction, blood samples from the prospective study were shipped at room temperature or frozen.

The chain is assembled from TRBV11-1 and TRBJ2-5, and 7 bases in between align with TRBD1. The sequenced sample consisted of PBMCs or T cells enriched from blood (not recorded which). This TCR was sampled from a young woman who had recovered from COVID-19. The nucleotide sequence is TGTGCCAGCAGCCCCGGACAGGTAGAGACCCAGTACTTC. Its product reads: CASSPGQVETQYF.